One and the same sample provided the 31 T cell receptor beta chains below, sequenced in a study of T cell responses to AZD1222 COVID-19 vaccine (dated by TCRdb to the early 2020s). Library prep was done by the immunoSEQ multiplex PCR assay. In TCRdb, the immuneACCESS table is reduced to in-frame sequences with V and J assigned. These tables do not hold every clone; where another copy was compared, an unresolved V gene accounts for under half, and the others remain unexplained. This sample is represented by approximately 110,000 clones; roughly 90% of them were singletons. The top ten hold 4% to 4.5% of the sample. The sample's time point label, decoded: baseline before first vaccination. Sequences were derived from peripheral blood, sampled on day 0 of AZD1222 vaccination. The source is an adult in good health.

J is TRBJ2-1 and V is TRBV19, with 9 nucleotides matching TRBD1. Germline V gives CDR1 LNHDA, CDR2 SQIVND (reference sequence). V dropped 11 bases and J dropped 6; count of bases not matched to a gene: 11. The CDR3 consists of 14 residues. The CDR3 loop is CAASGTGTRNEQFF. The CDR3 DNA reads as TGTGCCGCCTCTGGGACAGGGACCCGCAATGAGCAGTTCTTC.

The genes are TRBV12-3 or TRBV12-4 and TRBJ2-7, with D perhaps matching TRBD1 (6 bases). This CDR3 is 13 amino acids long. Trimming shortened V by 6 bases and J by 6 bases, and 15 bases separated the two germline ends. The CDR3 DNA reads TGTGCCAGCAGCAAAATTATCAGGGGCGAGCAGTACTTC. It specifies CASSKIIRGEQYF.

The chain recombines TRBV9 with TRBJ1-2; TRBD1 is a possible D gene (6 bases). V lost 0 bases, J lost 4 bases, and 19 bases lay in between. CDR1 and CDR2 from the germline V gene are SGDLS and YYNGEE. This CDR3 spans 17 amino acids. The CDR3 nucleotides read TGTGCCAGCAGCGTAGGAGGGGGGGTAGGGATGGCCTATGGCTACACCTTC. Residues: CASSVGGGVGMAYGYTF.

This clone was recorded once. This chain connects TRBV6-1 to TRBJ2-7; D may be TRBD1 (5 bases). Germline CDR1 and CDR2: MNHNS and SASEGT. V was shortened by 5 bases and J by 4 bases, with 9 bases between the two germline ends. The CDR3 is made up of 12 amino acids. As DNA, the CDR3 is TGTGCCAGCAGTTCATCAGGGTACGAGCAGTACTTC. Amino acids: CASSSSGYEQYF.

This rearrangement joins TRBV7-9 to TRBJ2-3; D remains unclear. V was clipped by 1 base and J by 4 bases, with 12 bases between them. CDR3 length: 15 residues. The germline V gene encodes CDR1 SEHNR and CDR2 FQNEAQ (reference sequence). The CDR3 nucleotides read TGTGCCAGCAGCTTAGATATGGGGTGGGCAGATACGCAGTATTTT. Its translation is CASSLDMGWADTQYF.

The chain uses TRBV6-5 and TRBJ1-5, with D hard to call. The ends were cut back, 7 bases at V and 0 bases at J, with 7 bases in the middle. The CDR3 has 13 amino acids. Germline values: CDR1 MNHEY, CDR2 SVGAGI. The CDR3: CASKGNSNQPQHF. CDR3 nucleotides: TGTGCCAGCAAGGGCAATAGCAATCAGCCCCAGCATTTT.

The count of this clone is one. V is TRBV30 and J is TRBJ2-5; TRBD2 aligns across 7 bases. The CDR3 is 13 residues long. CDR1 is GTSNPN and CDR2 is SVGIG in the germline V gene (reference sequence). Germline trimming cut 2 bases from V and 2 bases from J; bases unmatched to any gene: 2. The CDR3 spells CAWSLGGQETQYF. CDR3 DNA: TGTGCCTGGAGTTTGGGAGGGCAAGAGACCCAGTACTTC.

The chain uses TRBV18 and TRBJ2-3; unclear D gene. Germline loops: CDR1 KGHSH, CDR2 LQKENI. V lost 0 bases and J 3 bases, leaving 10 bases between the germline ends. This CDR3 is 15 amino acids long. The CDR3 coding sequence is TGTGCCAGCTCACCACCAATCAAGAGTACAGATACGCAGTATTTT. It codes for CASSPPIKSTDTQYF.

The chain is built from TRBV6-2 or TRBV6-3 and TRBJ2-3; TRBD2 might be the D (6 bases). V lost 4 bases and J 5 bases, leaving 16 bases between the germline ends. There are 15 residues in the CDR3. From germline, CDR1 is MNHEY and CDR2 SVGEGT. The CDR3 loop is CASSLVRGIGDTQYF. CDR3 nucleotide sequence: TGTGCCAGCAGTTTGGTTCGGGGGATAGGAGATACGCAGTATTTT.

The gene calls are TRBV19 and TRBJ2-7; 7 bases fit TRBD1. This CDR3 comprises 13 residues. The V segment lost 4 bases and the J segment 3 bases; nucleotides outside the gene matches: 3. CDR1 is LNHDA and CDR2 is SQIVND in the germline V gene (reference sequence). The CDR3 region has the DNA TGTGCCAGTAGTACGAGGGACAGCTACGAGCAGTACTTC. Amino acids: CASSTRDSYEQYF.

In DNA form, the CDR3 reads TGTGCCAGCTCCGGGGACTGGGGAGCAACAAGCACAGATACGCAGTATTTT. This sequence encodes CASSGDWGATSTDTQYF. This chain joins TRBV18 and TRBJ2-3; TRBD2 is a possible D gene (6 bases). The V end lost 6 bases, the J end lost 0 bases, and 19 bases lay between the germline ends. This CDR3 is 17 amino acids long. Germline CDR1 and CDR2: KGHSH and LQKENI.

The rearrangement links TRBV11-2 to TRBJ1-4; D unresolved. The length of the CDR3 is 15 residues. V shed 1 base and J shed 8 bases, with 14 bases lying between them. Germline V gene lookup returns CDR1 SGHAT and CDR2 FQNNGV. The CDR3 nucleotides are TGTGCCAGCAGCTTAGTGAGGGCAGTCACCGAAAAACTGTTTTTT. Protein: CASSLVRAVTEKLFF.

This clone came up a few times. The chain employs TRBV28 and TRBJ2-7; TRBD2 aligns across 12 bases. J lost 0 bases, V lost 4 bases, and 1 base had no gene match. This CDR3 region has 15 residues. Germline values: CDR1 MDHEN, CDR2 SYDVKM. CDR3: CASSSSGRASYEQYF. The CDR3 DNA reads as TGTGCCAGCAGTTCTAGCGGGAGGGCCTCCTACGAGCAGTACTTC.

The chain is built from TRBV4-2 and TRBJ1-5; 7 bases map to TRBD1. This CDR3 has 17 residues. The J segment lost 1 base and the V segment lost 3 bases, leaving 9 bases of the junction unmatched. The germline V gene encodes CDR1 LGHNA and CDR2 YNFKEQ. The CDR3 region is CASSQEISGGSNQPQHF. The CDR3, as DNA: TGTGCCAGCAGCCAGGAAATTTCAGGGGGGAGCAATCAGCCCCAGCATTTT.

The CDR3 protein is CATSGTGSSYEQYF. In DNA form, the CDR3 reads TGTGCCACTTCCGGGACAGGAAGCTCCTACGAGCAGTACTTC. V gene TRBV24-1 combines with J gene TRBJ2-7; 8 bases are shared with TRBD1. CDR3 length: 14 residues. The V gene's germline CDR1 is KGHDR and CDR2 SFDVKD. J lost 0 bases, V lost 10 bases, and 7 bases had no gene match.

The gene calls are TRBV7-9 and TRBJ2-4; D is unresolved. With 3 bases removed from V and 4 bases from J, the gap between germline ends came to 16 bases. The CDR3 has 16 amino acids. Germline V gives CDR1 SEHNR, CDR2 FQNEAQ (reference sequence). The CDR3 here is CASSLFNSAFKNIQYF. The CDR3 region has the DNA TGTGCCAGCAGCTTGTTTAACAGCGCCTTTAAAAACATTCAGTACTTC.

The chain carries TRBV27 and TRBJ1-2; 10 nucleotides match TRBD1. This CDR3 comprises 14 residues. V trimming: 5 bases; J trimming: 7 bases; junction bases outside the gene matches: 7. Germline V gene lookup returns CDR1 MNHEY and CDR2 SMNVEV (reference sequence). The CDR3 loop reads CASSTTDRGRGYTF. In nucleotides, the CDR3 is TGTGCCAGCAGTACTACCGACAGGGGGCGTGGCTACACCTTC.

The chain links TRBV4-2 to TRBJ2-3, with D perhaps being TRBD1 or TRBD2 (5 bases each). Germline values: CDR1 LGHNA, CDR2 YNFKEQ. Trimming took off 0 bases at V and 3 bases at J, with 19 bases between the two ends. The CDR3 covers 18 residues. CDR3 sequence: CASSQDLSRGTNTDTQYF. Here the CDR3 DNA reads TGTGCCAGCAGCCAAGATTTGTCGAGGGGAACCAATACAGATACGCAGTATTTT.

The V and J genes are TRBV3-1 (or the pseudogene TRBV3-2) and TRBJ1-2; possible D gene TRBD1, 5 bases. V lost 3 bases and J 7 bases, leaving 15 bases between the germline ends. The germline CDR1 and CDR2 sequences are LGHDT and YNNKEL (reference sequence). This CDR3 is built from 14 residues. For the CDR3, the DNA is TGTGCCAGCAGCCATTCTCAGGGAGTTGGTGGCTACACCTTC. Protein: CASSHSQGVGGYTF.

V is TRBV6-4 and J is TRBJ2-3, with D perhaps matching TRBD1 or TRBD2 (6 bases each). This CDR3 is built from 14 residues. CDR1 MRHNA and CDR2 SNTAGT come from the germline V gene. V was pared by 2 bases and J by 6 bases, with 12 bases between. CDR3 region: CASSDQGGRDTQYF. As DNA, the CDR3 is TGTGCCAGCAGTGACCAAGGGGGGAGGGATACGCAGTATTTT.

V usage is TRBV11-3 and J usage is TRBJ1-5; D is ambiguous. Per the germline V gene, CDR1 is SGHNT and CDR2 is YENEEA. Trimming removed 0 bases at V and 7 bases at J, with 10 bases between. This CDR3 has 14 residues. The DNA of the CDR3 is TGTGCCAGCAGCTTAGATCCTGGGAGGCAGCCCCAGCATTTT. It is translated as CASSLDPGRQPQHF.

This sequence joins TRBV24-1 and TRBJ1-2; D call uncertain. The CDR3 is 15 residues long. Germline V lookup: CDR1 KGHDR, CDR2 SFDVKD. The germline V and J ends were trimmed by 3 bases and 2 bases, with 12 bases remaining between them. CDR3 sequence: CATSDPARGNYGYTF. CDR3 nucleotides: TGTGCCACCAGTGATCCCGCCCGGGGAAACTATGGCTACACCTTC.

The chain uses TRBV4-1 and TRBJ1-1, with D unresolved. This CDR3 is 15 amino acids long. Trimming left V 0 bases short and J 1 base short, with 9 bases between. Per germline, CDR1 MGHRA and CDR2 YSYEKL. The CDR3 spells CASSQEVPANTEAFF. In nucleotides, the CDR3 is TGCGCCAGCAGCCAAGAAGTCCCAGCGAACACTGAAGCTTTCTTT.

The J gene is TRBJ2-2, the V gene TRBV4-1; D remains ambiguous. The CDR3 totals 14 residues. Germline-derived CDR1 and CDR2 are MGHRA and YSYEKL. V was shortened by 4 bases and J by 3 bases, with 9 bases between the two germline ends. CDR3 loop: CASSLGPDTGELFF. DNA of the CDR3: TGCGCCAGCAGCCTCGGGCCAGACACCGGGGAGCTGTTTTTT.

The rearrangement joins TRBV7-9 to TRBJ2-3; TRBD2 might be the D (5 bases). The CDR3 is made up of 14 amino acids. Trimming cost V 1 base and J 3 bases, with 8 bases left between them. CDR1 SEHNR and CDR2 FQNEAQ come from the germline V gene (reference sequence). The CDR3 nucleotides read TGTGCCAGCAGCTTAGAACTAGGGACAGATACGCAGTATTTT. This encodes CASSLELGTDTQYF.

V is TRBV30 and J is TRBJ2-6; D could derive from TRBD1 or TRBD2 (5 bases each). V was trimmed by 1 base and J by 2 bases, leaving 12 bases between them. Looked up from germline, CDR1 is GTSNPN and CDR2 is SVGIG (reference sequence). The CDR3 covers 16 residues. CDR3 amino acids: CAWSASGTPGANVLTF. CDR3 nucleotides: TGTGCCTGGAGTGCCTCCGGGACCCCTGGGGCCAACGTCCTGACTTTC.

This clone was detected once. The rearrangement joins TRBV18 to TRBJ1-4; 9 bases match TRBD1. The length of the CDR3 is 20 residues. The V gene's germline CDR1 is KGHSH and CDR2 LQKENI. Trimming took 0 bases from V and 0 from J; bases not matched to a gene: 11. CDR3 amino acids: CASSPPPDRDRVATNEKLFF. The CDR3 nucleotides are TGTGCCAGCTCACCACCCCCCGACCGGGACAGGGTGGCAACTAATGAAAAACTGTTTTTT. Full variable domain (missing parts from reference TRBV18 and TRBJ1-4): NAGVMQNPRHLVRRRGQEARLRCSPMKGHSHVYWYRQLPEEGLKFMVYLQKENIIDESGMPKERFSAEFPKEGPSILRIQQVVRGDSAAYFCASSPPPDRDRVATNEKLFFGSGTQLSVL.

This clone has a single count. The J gene is TRBJ1-1, the V gene TRBV6-2 or TRBV6-3, with TRBD1 matching 7 bases. Trimming removed 5 bases from V and 4 bases from J; junction bases left unmatched: 7. Germline-derived CDR1 and CDR2 are MNHEY and SVGEGT. The CDR3 spans 14 residues. The CDR3 DNA is TGTGCCAGCAGTCCGGACAGGTGGCCCACTGAAGCTTTCTTT. Protein sequence: CASSPDRWPTEAFF.

This chain joins TRBV7-2 and TRBJ2-7; D is unclear. Per the germline V gene, CDR1 is SGHTA and CDR2 is FQGNSA. Trimming pared 1 base from V and 2 bases from J, leaving 9 bases between. The CDR3 has 14 residues. CDR3 in DNA: TGTGCCAGCAGCTTAGTCGCGGATCCCTACGAGCAGTACTTC. This sequence encodes CASSLVADPYEQYF.

V usage is TRBV20-1 and J usage is TRBJ2-7; D is unclear. V gave up 3 bases and J gave up 4 bases, with 16 bases separating them. Germline lookup yields CDR1 DFQATT and CDR2 SNEGSKA (reference sequence). The CDR3 runs to 14 residues. CDR3 coding DNA: TGCAGTGCTAGTTGGTGGGTACGAAGTTACGAGCAGTACTTC. Translation: CSASWWVRSYEQYF.

CDR3 sequence: CAISESRGGTGELFF. CDR3 coding DNA: TGTGCCATCAGTGAGTCGCGGGGGGGCACCGGGGAGCTGTTTTTT. This rearrangement joins TRBV10-3 to TRBJ2-2; 9 bases fit TRBD2. CDR3 length equals 15 residues. The germline CDR1 and CDR2 sequences are ENHRY and SYGVKD. Losses at the gene ends were 0 bases for V and 4 bases for J; bases not matched to a gene: 0.